The clone carrying this TCR beta chain was seen only once. Cohort 3 donors counted as recovered after two negative PCRs, clearance, or resolved symptoms. Original processing methods: Amplification with reference gene primers provided the estimates of nucleated cell counts. Here immunoSEQ multiplex PCR was the method, and the copy in TCRdb shows in-frame clones only, minus some. V and J calls and clone size are copied from that table; D and trimming were computed from the DNA. The sample shows around 380,000 clones, 87% of them seen only once. This entry is derived from a study of blood T cell repertoires in COVID-19. The overall study: Spain, Italy and the United States supplied samples that represented acute and convalescent COVID-19.

Trimming removed 1 base at V and 8 bases at J, with 17 bases between. The CDR3 loop spans 15 amino acids. Germline loops: CDR1 MNHNS, CDR2 SASEGT. Source material: PBMCs or T cells enriched from blood (not recorded which). This clonotype was sampled from a man aged 30 to 45 who had recovered from COVID-19. V and J are TRBV6-1 and TRBJ1-2; a weak D match, TRBD1 (6 bases). The CDR3 bases are TGTGCCAGCAGTGAAGGGGAGGGACACCGAGGGGGCTACACCTTC. Encoded protein: CASSEGEGHRGGYTF.